This TCR beta chain was recorded in a study of blood T cell repertoires in COVID-19. Study at large: T cells, B-cell-depleted T cells, or PBMCs supplied cDNA or gDNA.

In this sample, this clone turned up a few times. The repertoire was sequenced with immunoSEQ multiplex PCR; TCRdb's copy has only in-frame clones and lacks some. The data contain 98,000 or so clones, about four fifths of them seen just once; the ten biggest clones take up about 4%. The germline V gene encodes CDR1 LNHDA and CDR2 SQIVND (reference sequence). The CDR3 is made up of 16 amino acids. Germline trimming cut 8 bases from V and 6 bases from J; bases unmatched to any gene: 16. The origin of this receptor is a woman in her seventies with acute or convalescent COVID-19. Sequencing input: peripheral blood. The chain carries TRBV19 and TRBJ1-1; 9 bases are a match to TRBD1. CDR3 loop: CASLKEPGQGNPEAFF. The CDR3 DNA reads TGTGCCAGTCTAAAAGAACCGGGACAGGGAAATCCTGAAGCTTTCTTT.